These T cell receptor beta chains were read from a single sample in a study of CD8+ T cells in alopecia areata. This table comes from immunoSEQ multiplex PCR, and its TCRdb copy is limited to in-frame clones, with some not included. The table has roughly 280,000 clones, approximately 60% seen once; the top ten hold about 0.9%. This sample comprised CD4+ T cells sorted from blood, obtained around week 53, from a patient treated with tofacitinib. Receptors originate from a human donor with alopecia areata. CDR3s include the opening cysteine and the closing phenylalanine or tryptophan.

TRBJ1-2 | TRBV7-2 | CASSLADRDYGYTF
TRBJ1-1 | TRBV13 | CASSRRDRTPMNTEAFF
TRBJ1-1 | TRBV12-5 | CASGLVPNSGNTEAFF
TRBJ2-7 | TRBV6-6 | CASSRYPESYEQYF
TRBJ1-2 | TRBV5-1 | CASSLAAAANYGYTF
TRBJ2-7 | TRBV5-1 | CASSESDGYEQYF
TRBJ2-1 | TRBV30 | CAWSGRGSQPYNEQFF
TRBJ1-1 | TRBV6-1 | CASSAGHRFF
TRBJ2-2 | TRBV29-1 | CSVEDLGRDTGELFF
TRBJ2-3 | TRBV18 | CASSPRTSGVGADTQYF
TRBJ1-2 | TRBV27 | CASSPRQGVIYGYTF
TRBJ2-7 | TRBV9 | CASSVRAGGLYYEQYF
TRBJ1-1 | TRBV30 | CAWSRERLTEAFF
TRBJ1-5 | TRBV2 | CASETGSRSQPQHF
TRBJ2-5 | TRBV30 | CAWSLQSQETQYF
TRBJ1-5 | TRBV7-9 | CASSLSNQPQHF
TRBJ1-5 | TRBV27 | CASSPPGGQPQHF
TRBJ1-1 | TRBV6-5 | CASSYFGSGWNTEAFF
TRBJ1-6 | TRBV2 | CASIGAGGRSPLHF
TRBJ1-6 | TRBV13 | CASSFSDSSNSPLHF
TRBJ2-1 | TRBV6-1 | CASSIEGFSLGQFF
TRBJ1-2 | TRBV29-1 | CSARKSGAASNYGYTF
TRBJ2-5 | TRBV7-3 | CASSLGTVRETQYF
TRBJ1-5 | TRBV2 | CASSEKIYQPQHF
TRBJ2-7 | TRBV7-3 | CASSLLGLRPHNYEQYF
TRBJ1-2 | TRBV6-5 | CASRSPGTAYTF
TRBJ1-2 | TRBV30 | CAWSRSVYGYTF
TRBJ1-2 | TRBV30 | CAWSVQGAHGYTF
TRBJ2-1 | TRBV4-2 | CASSQDEDRFSSGNEQFF
TRBJ1-2 | TRBV9 | CASSVVETGVAGYTF
TRBJ2-5 | TRBV4-3 | CASSQDGGAGGETQYF
TRBJ2-5 | TRBV29-1 | CSGGQAKETQYF
TRBJ1-2 | TRBV30 | CAWRPLRDRTIYGYTF